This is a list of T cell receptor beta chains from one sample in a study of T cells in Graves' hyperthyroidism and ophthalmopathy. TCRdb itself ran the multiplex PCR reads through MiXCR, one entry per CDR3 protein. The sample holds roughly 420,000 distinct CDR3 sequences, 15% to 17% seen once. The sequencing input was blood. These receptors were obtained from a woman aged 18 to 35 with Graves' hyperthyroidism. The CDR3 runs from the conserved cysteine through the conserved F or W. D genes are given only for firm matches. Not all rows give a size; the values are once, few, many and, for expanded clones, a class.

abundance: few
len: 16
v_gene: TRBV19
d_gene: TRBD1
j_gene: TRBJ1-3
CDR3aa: CASSIGRTGSGNTIYF
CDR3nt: TGTGCCAGCTCGATCGGCCGGACAGGCTCTGGAAACACCATATATTTT

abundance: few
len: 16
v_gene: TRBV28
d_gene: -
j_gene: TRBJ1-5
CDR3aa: CASHPGLGFRNQPQHF
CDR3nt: TGTGCCAGCCACCCCGGCTTGGGTTTCCGCAATCAGCCCCAGCATTTT

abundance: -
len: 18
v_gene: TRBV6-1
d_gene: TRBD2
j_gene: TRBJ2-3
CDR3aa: CASSPYYPGLAGSDTQYF
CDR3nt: TGTGCCAGCAGTCCTTATTATCCCGGACTAGCGGGGTCGGATACGCAGTATTTT

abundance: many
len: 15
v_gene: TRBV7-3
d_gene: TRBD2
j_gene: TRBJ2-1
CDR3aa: CASSEASGSIDEQFF
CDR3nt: TGTGCCAGCAGCGAGGCTAGCGGGAGTATTGATGAGCAGTTCTTC

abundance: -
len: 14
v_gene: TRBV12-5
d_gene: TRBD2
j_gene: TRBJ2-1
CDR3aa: CASGLSGSYNEQFF
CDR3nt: TGTGCTAGTGGTTTGAGCGGGAGCTACAATGAGCAGTTCTTC

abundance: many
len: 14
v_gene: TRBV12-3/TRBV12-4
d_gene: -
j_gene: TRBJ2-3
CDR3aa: CASSLEVLRDTQYF
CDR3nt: TGTGCCAGCAGTTTGGAGGTTCTCCGGGATACGCAGTATTTT

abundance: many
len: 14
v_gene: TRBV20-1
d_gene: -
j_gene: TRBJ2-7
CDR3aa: CSAIKFVRFGEQYF
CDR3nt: TGCAGTGCTATTAAGTTCGTTAGGTTCGGCGAGCAGTACTTC

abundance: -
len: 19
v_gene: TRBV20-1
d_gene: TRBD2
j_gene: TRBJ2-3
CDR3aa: CSAPAPSSGGPRGTDTQYF
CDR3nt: TGCAGTGCTCCCGCGCCTTCTAGCGGGGGCCCCCGGGGCACAGATACGCAGTATTTT

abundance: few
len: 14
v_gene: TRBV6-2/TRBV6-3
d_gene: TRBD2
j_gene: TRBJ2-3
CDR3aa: CASRSGILADTQYF
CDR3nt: TGTGCCAGCCGTAGCGGGATTCTAGCAGATACGCAGTATTTT

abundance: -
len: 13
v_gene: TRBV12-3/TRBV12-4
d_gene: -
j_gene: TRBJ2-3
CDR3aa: CAIMGEATDTQYF
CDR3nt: TGTGCCATCATGGGGGAGGCCACAGATACGCAGTATTTT

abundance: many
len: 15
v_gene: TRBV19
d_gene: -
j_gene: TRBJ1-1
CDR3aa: CASSMRQKTETEAFF
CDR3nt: TGTGCCAGTAGTATGCGACAGAAAACGGAGACTGAAGCTTTCTTT

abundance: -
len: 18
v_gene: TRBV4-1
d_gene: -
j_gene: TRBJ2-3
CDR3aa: CASSQTRGARKLTDTQYF
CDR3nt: TGCGCCAGCAGCCAAACCCGCGGGGCTCGGAAACTCACAGATACGCAGTATTTT

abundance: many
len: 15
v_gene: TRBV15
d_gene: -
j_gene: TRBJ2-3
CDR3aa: CATSNTKGVTDTQYF
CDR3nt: TGTGCCACCAGCAATACTAAAGGAGTCACAGATACGCAGTATTTT

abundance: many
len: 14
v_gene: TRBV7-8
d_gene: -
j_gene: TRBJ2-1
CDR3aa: CASSQRGRGNEQFF
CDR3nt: TGTGCCAGCAGTCAACGGGGGCGGGGCAATGAGCAGTTCTTC

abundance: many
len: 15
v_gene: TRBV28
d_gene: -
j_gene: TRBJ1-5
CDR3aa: CASSCVPVSNQPQHF
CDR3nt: TGTGCCAGCAGTTGTGTCCCAGTTAGCAATCAGCCCCAGCATTTT

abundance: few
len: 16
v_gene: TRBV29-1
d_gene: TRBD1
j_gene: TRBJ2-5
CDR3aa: CSDERRDRELEETQYF
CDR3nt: TGCAGCGATGAACGCCGGGACAGGGAATTGGAAGAGACCCAGTACTTC

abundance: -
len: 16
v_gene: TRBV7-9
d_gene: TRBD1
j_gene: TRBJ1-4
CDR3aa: CASSSGAGQSNEKLFF
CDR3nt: TGTGCCAGCAGCTCCGGAGCGGGACAGAGTAATGAAAAACTGTTTTTT

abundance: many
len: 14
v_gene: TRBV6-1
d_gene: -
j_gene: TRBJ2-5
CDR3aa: CASARGIGYETQYF
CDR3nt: TGTGCCAGCGCCAGGGGTATTGGATATGAGACCCAGTACTTC

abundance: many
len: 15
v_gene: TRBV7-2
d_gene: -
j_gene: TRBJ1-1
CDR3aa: CASSLMSQGGTEAFF
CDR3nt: TGTGCCAGCTCATTAATGTCCCAGGGAGGAACTGAAGCTTTCTTT

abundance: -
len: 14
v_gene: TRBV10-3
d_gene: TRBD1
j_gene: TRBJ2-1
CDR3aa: CAINPGQGSGEQFF
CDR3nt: TGTGCCATCAACCCCGGACAGGGGAGTGGAGAGCAGTTCTTC

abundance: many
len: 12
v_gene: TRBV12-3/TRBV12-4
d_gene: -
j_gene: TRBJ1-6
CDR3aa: CAISSYNSPLHF
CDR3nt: TGTGCCATAAGCTCCTATAATTCACCCCTCCACTTT

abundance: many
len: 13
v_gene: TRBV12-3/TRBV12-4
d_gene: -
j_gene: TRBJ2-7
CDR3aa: CASSPGLLDEQYF
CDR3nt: TGTGCCAGCAGTCCGGGACTTCTGGACGAGCAGTACTTC